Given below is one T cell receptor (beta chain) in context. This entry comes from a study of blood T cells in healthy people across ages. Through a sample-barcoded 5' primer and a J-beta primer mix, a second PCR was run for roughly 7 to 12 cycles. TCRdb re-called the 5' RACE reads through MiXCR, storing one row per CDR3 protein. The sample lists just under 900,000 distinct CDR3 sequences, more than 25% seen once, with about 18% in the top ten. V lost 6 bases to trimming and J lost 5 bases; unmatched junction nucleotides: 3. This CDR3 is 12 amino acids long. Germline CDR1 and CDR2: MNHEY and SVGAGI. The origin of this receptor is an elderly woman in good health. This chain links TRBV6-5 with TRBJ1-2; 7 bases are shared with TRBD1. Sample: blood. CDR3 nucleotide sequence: TGTGCCAGCAGAACGACAGGGTATGGCTACACCTTC. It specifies CASRTTGYGYTF.